This T cell receptor (beta chain) was found in a study of T cells in localized non-small cell lung cancer. Findings of the study overall: It was uninvolved adjacent lung that showed the highest T cell clonality, exceeding tumor. Sequencing was limited to one tumor region, leaving the possibility of heterogeneity open.

V lost 7 bases, J lost 4 bases, and 22 bases lay in between. Per the germline V gene, CDR1 is SGDLS and CDR2 is YYNGEE. The CDR3 is made up of 16 amino acids. By share of the sample, this clone is medium-sized. Its antigen is not known. Profiled with immunoSEQ multiplex PCR; TCRdb holds only in-frame clones, not every one. Of some 1,600 clones listed, just under 25% were seen once; the top ten hold approximately 12%. The rearrangement joins TRBV9 to TRBJ2-3; tentatively, D is TRBD2 (6 bases). The sequenced sample was normal lung tissue next to the tumor, obtained before any cancer treatment. This TCR came from a male donor older than 55 with stage I lung adenocarcinoma. The CDR3 DNA is TGTGCCAGCCGCCCCGCCGGGAGAAGTAGGTCAGATACGCAGTATTTT. As protein: CASRPAGRSRSDTQYF.